Many counts were recorded for the clone carrying this T cell receptor (beta chain). The CDR3 runs to 14 residues. Germline values: CDR1 SGHVS, CDR2 FNYEAQ. Trimming took off 5 bases at V and 5 bases at J, with 13 bases between the two ends. These data belong to a study of T cell responses to AZD1222 COVID-19 vaccine. Measured with immunoSEQ multiplex PCR; TCRdb has only the in-frame clones, and not every one. The repertoire holds over 50,000 clones, with approximately 84% as singletons. Sequences were derived from peripheral blood, sampled on day 0 of AZD1222 vaccination. V usage is TRBV7-6 and J usage is TRBJ1-5; possible D gene TRBD1, 5 bases. The receptor's source is an adult in good health. CDR3 nucleotides: TGTGCCAGCAGCCCACGAGGGACGGATCAGCCCCAGCATTTT. Its translation is CASSPRGTDQPQHF.